This T cell receptor (beta chain) was observed in a study of blood T cell repertoires in COVID-19 (dated by TCRdb to about 2020). Regarding the study in general: Samples from collaborators originated in the United States, Italy and Spain and spanned both the acute and convalescent phases of COVID-19. The prospective study material was composed of cDNA or gDNA derived from T cells, B-cell-depleted T cells, or PBMCs. Deeply sampled blood TCRbeta repertoires from subjects exposed to, actively infected with, or recovered from COVID-19 were included in the dataset. The repertoires were made available in a free public database intended to serve as a resource for research on the immune response to SARS-CoV-2. The samples were drawn from the first 160 participants of the ongoing ImmuneRACE study and from some 1,300 subjects provided by 6 global collaborators. A de-identified subject ID, COVID-19 status, age in years and sex were almost always included in the sample metadata. HLA class I and class II types, where available, came from metadata supplied by the sample provider rather than from assay-based typing. Points the paper makes about the study in general: Clinical and demographic metadata were provided uncurated, with the amount varying by source and participant.

TCRbeta CDR3 regions were amplified from genomic DNA using the immunoSEQ Assay, a bias-controlled multiplex PCR. The study's own analysis went as follows. The number of nucleated cells in each sample was estimated from the amplification of reference gene primers within the assay. Sequence reads were collapsed and filtered to measure the absolute abundance of every unique TCRbeta CDR3 rearrangement. For each sample, productive Simpson clonality was calculated as the square root of Simpson's diversity index across productive rearrangements. Drawn from immuneACCESS, this table holds only the in-frame rearrangements with V and J called that TCRdb kept. Clones are partly lost; checked studies trace under half to an unresolved V gene and leave the rest unexplained. Clone size and V and J calls were adopted from that table, with D and trimming inferred from the DNA. A total of under 250,000 clones appear in this sample, approximately 84% of them only once. The ten largest clones capture approximately 2.9% of the sample.

Samples from volunteer blood donors who had recovered from COVID-19 were contributed by a second Seattle source. Each collaborating institution followed its own protocols to collect whole blood in K2EDTA tubes. For TCRbeta analysis, collaborators shipped samples in one of three forms: frozen whole blood, isolated PBMCs, or DNA extracted from either of those sample types. To note about this clone: There is no known antigen for this receptor. Base quality data are lacking; no much larger clone is found one base away.

The TCR comes from a woman aged 30 to 39 who had recovered from COVID-19. Sequenced input: peripheral blood.

The CDR3 region has the sequence CASRGLTGILYEQYF. The DNA is TGTGCCAGCAGGGGATTGACAGGGATCTTATACGAGCAGTACTTC. The chain is encoded by TRBV27 joined to TRBJ2-7; 7 junctional bases match TRBD1. The CDR3 runs 15 residues from the cysteine to the phenylalanine. The read is trimmed to its CDR3 DNA, 45 bases read in frame from base 1. Ends trimmed: V by 6 bases, J by 4 bases; bases unmatched to a gene: 12. CDR1 and CDR2 were assigned from the germline V gene (reference sequence) as MNHEY and SMNVEV.